This entry lists 30 T cell receptor beta chains sequenced from one sample in a study of T cells after posttransplantation cyclophosphamide. Control samples came 1 year after myeloablative marrow transplants with methotrexate plus calcineurin inhibitor. The table came from immunoSEQ multiplex PCR; TCRdb's copy has only in-frame clones and leaves some out. The table shows approximately 10,000 clones, with roughly 90% occurring only once. Sequenced here: PBMCs, sampled 420 to 450 days after allogeneic stem cell transplant with calcineurin inhibitor and methotrexate. The receptors stem from a male patient aged 45 to 59 who received an allogeneic stem cell transplant from an unrelated donor, was CMV-positive, and had chronic GVHD only. Some T cells may have come from the graft donor.

This chain joins TRBV5-4 and TRBJ2-1; no definite D call. V was cut by 2 bases and J by 9 bases, with 12 bases left in between. This CDR3 is 13 amino acids long. Germline CDR1 reads SGHNT; CDR2 reads YYREEE (reference sequence). The CDR3 sequence: CASSFSSLGEQFF. DNA of the CDR3: TGTGCCAGCAGCTTCTCCTCCCTCGGTGAGCAGTTCTTC.

The rearrangement links TRBV21-1 to TRBJ1-5; the table's D call, TRBD1, was not checked against the DNA. TRBV21-1 is tagged as a pseudogene. The CDR3 sequence is 16 residues long. CDR3 region: CASITRQGGRSQPQHF. The CDR3, as DNA: TGTGCCAGCATCACTCGACAGGGGGGTCGGAGTCAGCCCCAGCATTTT.

The chain has TRBV27 and TRBJ1-1; D is undetermined. The V end lost 5 bases, the J end lost 1 base, and 14 bases lay between the germline ends. The germline V gene encodes CDR1 MNHEY and CDR2 SMNVEV (reference sequence). This CDR3 comprises 15 residues. Written as DNA, the CDR3 is TGTGCCAGCAGTCCCGAGGGTAATCCGAACACTGAAGCTTTCTTT. Translation gives CASSPEGNPNTEAFF.

This rearrangement joins TRBV4-1 to TRBJ1-2; 9 nucleotides match TRBD1. Germline values: CDR1 MGHRA, CDR2 YSYEKL. V was pared by 0 bases and J by 7 bases, with 15 bases of the junction left unmatched. The CDR3 is 18 residues long. CDR3 nucleotide sequence: TGCGCCAGCAGCCAAGATACCCCCCTGGACAGGGGTCGATTTGGCTACACCTTC. Translation: CASSQDTPLDRGRFGYTF.

Notes on this clone: Mismatch with germline at one junction end may stem from a read error. The same CDR3 arises from other DNA sequences in this sample as well. The CDR3 spells CASGATGQTQYF. The CDR3 DNA reads as TGTGCTAGTGGCGCGACAGGGCAGACTCAGTACTTC. The rearrangement links TRBV12-5 to TRBJ2-5; the match to TRBD1 covers 7 bases. Looked up from germline, CDR1 is LGHNT and CDR2 is FRNRAP. This CDR3 comprises 12 residues.

This chain uses TRBV10-2 with TRBJ1-6; no clear D gene. The length of the CDR3 is 16 residues. V shed 3 bases and J shed 4 bases, with 13 bases lying between them. Germline V CDR1 and CDR2: WSHSY, SAAADI. CDR3 loop: CASSEMGSLYNSPLHF. Here the CDR3 DNA reads TGCGCCAGCAGTGAAATGGGCAGCCTGTATAATTCACCCCTCCACTTT.

The CDR3 loop reads CASSWTGGGTGELFF. CDR3 in DNA: TGTGCCAGCAGCTGGACAGGGGGCGGGACCGGGGAGCTGTTTTTT. The chain uses TRBV7-2 and TRBJ2-2, with 11 bases identical to TRBD1. The CDR3 is 15 amino acids. V gave up 4 bases and J gave up 5 bases; unmatched junction bases: 3. Germline V gene data show CDR1 as SGHTA and CDR2 as FQGNSA.

The chain joins TRBV6-5 to TRBJ2-2; D unresolved. Germline values: CDR1 MNHEY, CDR2 SVGAGI. The CDR3 consists of 11 residues. With 7 bases removed from V and 5 bases from J, the gap between germline ends came to 5 bases. Written as DNA, the CDR3 is TGTGCCAGCACCAGGACCGGGGAGCTGTTTTTT. It yields the protein CASTRTGELFF.

The chain uses TRBV9 and TRBJ1-1, with D possibly being TRBD1 (6 bases). Germline V gene data show CDR1 as SGDLS and CDR2 as YYNGEE. This CDR3 is built from 15 residues. The V and J ends lost 0 bases and 1 base respectively, with 10 bases between them. This CDR3 reads CASSVVRGGNTEAFF. In DNA form, the CDR3 reads TGTGCCAGCAGCGTAGTGAGAGGGGGGAACACTGAAGCTTTCTTT.

CDR3 sequence reads: CASSYTDAETQYF. The CDR3 DNA sequence: TGTGCCAGCAGTTACACAGATGCCGAGACCCAGTACTTC. The genes are TRBV6-6 and TRBJ2-5; no clear D gene. With 2 bases removed from V and 5 bases from J, the gap between germline ends came to 9 bases. Per the germline V gene, CDR1 is MNHNY and CDR2 is SVGAGI (reference sequence). The CDR3 runs to 13 residues.

The chain recombines TRBV19 with TRBJ1-1; 7 positions match TRBD1. The V gene's germline CDR1 is LNHDA and CDR2 SQIVND (reference sequence). V trimming: 7 bases; J trimming: 5 bases; junction bases outside the gene matches: 7. The CDR3 spans 13 residues. In nucleotides, the CDR3 is TGTGCCAGTACTACAGGGGTGGTTACTGAAGCTTTCTTT. This encodes CASTTGVVTEAFF.

On this clone: At the DNA level, this CDR3 is encoded by other sequences in the same sample as well. The chain combines TRBV4-2 with TRBJ2-7; 7 bases fit TRBD2. Losses at the gene ends were 4 bases for V and 4 bases for J; bases not matched to a gene: 7. CDR1 is LGHNA and CDR2 is YNFKEQ in the germline V gene. This CDR3 is 14 amino acids long. The CDR3 DNA reads as TGTGCCAGCAGCCCGGGGGGTAGCACTTACGAGCAGTACTTC. Translation: CASSPGGSTYEQYF.

V is TRBV7-9 and J is TRBJ1-3, with D hard to call. The length of the CDR3 is 12 residues. The germline CDR1 and CDR2 sequences are SEHNR and FQNEAQ (reference sequence). Trimming took 7 bases from V and 8 from J, leaving 12 bases between them. The CDR3 is CASNVASDTIYF. The CDR3 region has the DNA TGTGCCAGCAACGTAGCTTCGGACACCATATATTTT.

V gene TRBV27 combines with J gene TRBJ2-1; 7 bases agree with TRBD1. The CDR3 is made up of 13 amino acids. CDR1 is MNHEY, CDR2 SMNVEV, per germline (reference sequence). With V trimmed by 5 bases and J by 7 bases, 5 bases remained unmatched. CDR3 in amino acids: CASSPDRYNEQFF. In nucleotides, the CDR3 is TGTGCCAGCAGTCCGGACAGGTATAATGAGCAGTTCTTC.

The chain is built from TRBV7-2 and TRBJ2-5; perhaps TRBD1 as D (5 bases). The V and J ends lost 7 bases and 4 bases respectively, with 13 bases between them. Germline assignment: CDR1 SGHTA and CDR2 FQGNSA. This CDR3 is 13 amino acids long. CDR3: CASTRGQGETQYF. The CDR3 DNA is TGTGCCAGCACCCGTGGGCAGGGAGAGACCCAGTACTTC.

V and J are TRBV29-1 and TRBJ2-7; D might be TRBD1 (6 bases). CDR3 size: 14 residues. CDR1 is SQVTM, CDR2 ANQGSEA, per germline. Trimming removed 0 bases from V and 5 bases from J, with 14 bases in between. CDR3 sequence reads: CSVEDEYRVDEQYF. DNA of the CDR3: TGCAGCGTTGAAGATGAGTACAGGGTGGACGAGCAGTACTTC.

This clone is a singleton in its sample. This sequence joins TRBV12-5 and TRBJ2-5; D not resolved. The assigned J gene may be wrong: the sequence end matches TRBJ2-7 better. This CDR3 region has 12 residues. The V gene's germline CDR1 is LGHNT and CDR2 FRNRAP. In DNA, the CDR3 is TGTGCTAGTGGTGCCAGCGCCTACGAGCAGTACTTC. The encoded protein is CASGASAYEQYF.

The chain's CDR3 is CASRVGQGMGGYTF. CDR3 coding DNA: TGTGCCAGCAGGGTCGGACAGGGGATGGGTGGCTACACCTTC. V is TRBV27 and J is TRBJ1-2; 9 bases are shared with TRBD1. Germline trimming cut 6 bases from V and 7 bases from J; bases unmatched to any gene: 9. CDR1 and CDR2 (germline): MNHEY, SMNVEV (reference sequence). This CDR3 is built from 14 residues.

V is TRBV7-2 and J is TRBJ2-1, with 8 bases that match TRBD2. Germline V gene sequence: CDR1 SGHTA, CDR2 FQGNSA. This CDR3 region has 16 residues. With V trimmed by 5 bases and J by 1 base, 7 bases remained unmatched. CDR3 amino acids: CASSSIAGSSYNEQFF. CDR3 DNA sequence: TGTGCCAGCAGCAGTATAGCGGGAAGTTCCTACAATGAGCAGTTCTTC.

This sequence joins TRBV19 and TRBJ1-1, with 9 positions matching TRBD1. V shed 3 bases, J shed 6 bases, and the junction held 8 bases outside the gene matches. The CDR3 has 15 residues. CDR1 is LNHDA, CDR2 SQIVND, per germline (reference sequence). The DNA of the CDR3 is TGTGCCAGTAGTATCCCCGGGACAGGGCTCGCTGAAGCTTTCTTT. Its translation: CASSIPGTGLAEAFF.

The V call is TRBV10-3, the J call TRBJ2-1; TRBD1 agrees at 7 bases. This CDR3 is built from 15 residues. V shed 6 bases and J 3 bases; nucleotides not matched to a gene: 8. Germline V gives CDR1 ENHRY, CDR2 SYGVKD. CDR3 DNA sequence: TGTGCCATCAGGGCGGCAGGGGGAGACTACAATGAGCAGTTCTTC. It encodes CAIRAAGGDYNEQFF.

A single count supports this clone. The V and J genes are TRBV29-1 and TRBJ1-3; 9 bases align to TRBD1. The CDR3 is 14 amino acids. Germline V gives CDR1 SQVTM, CDR2 ANQGSEA. The ends lost 4 bases at V and 1 base at J; junction bases unmatched: 2. The CDR3 loop reads CSVVGTGSGNTIYF. The CDR3 DNA reads TGCAGCGTTGTCGGGACAGGGTCTGGAAACACCATATATTTT.

The chain couples TRBV11-3 to TRBJ1-1; D is ambiguous. Trimming pared 3 bases from V and 5 bases from J, leaving 16 bases between. The CDR3 extends over 15 amino acids. Germline CDR1 SGHNT, CDR2 YENEEA. The CDR3 is CASSFMTQGGTEAFF. CDR3 DNA sequence: TGTGCCAGCAGCTTTATGACCCAAGGAGGTACTGAAGCTTTCTTT.

This clone was counted a few times. The CDR3 DNA reads as TGTGCCAGCAGCTTAGTCTCACCTTCCCGGAACACCATATATTTT. Amino acid sequence: CASSLVSPSRNTIYF. The chain is built from TRBV7-9 and TRBJ1-3; D is uncertain. The CDR3 totals 15 residues. Germline V gene data show CDR1 as SEHNR and CDR2 as FQNEAQ (reference sequence). V was clipped by 1 base and J by 7 bases, with 14 bases between them.

The genes are TRBV5-1 and TRBJ1-2; 7 positions match TRBD1. The V segment lost 0 bases and the J segment 2 bases; nucleotides outside the gene matches: 4. The CDR3 has 15 amino acids. Looked up from germline, CDR1 is SGHRS and CDR2 is YFSETQ. This CDR3 reads CASSLGDSPNYGYTF. The CDR3 nucleotides read TGCGCCAGCAGCTTGGGGGACAGCCCCAACTATGGCTACACCTTC.

The V call is TRBV9, the J call TRBJ2-3; 11 nucleotides line up with TRBD2. V was pared by 0 bases and J by 4 bases, with 4 bases of the junction left unmatched. The CDR3 contains 16 residues. The V gene's germline CDR1 is SGDLS and CDR2 YYNGEE. The CDR3 sequence: CASSVVGLAVPDTQYF. DNA for the CDR3: TGTGCCAGCAGCGTAGTGGGACTAGCGGTACCAGATACGCAGTATTTT.

In its sample, this clone was seen a few times. CDR3 in amino acids: CASSLGGDPGDEQFF. The CDR3 coding sequence is TGTGCCAGCAGCTTGGGCGGGGACCCCGGCGATGAGCAGTTCTTC. The genes are TRBV5-6 and TRBJ2-1; the D gene is possibly TRBD2 (6 bases). Germline lookup yields CDR1 SGHDT and CDR2 YYEEEE. V was pared by 0 bases and J by 8 bases, with 15 bases between. This CDR3 contains 15 residues.

CDR3 sequence (DNA): TGTGCCAGCACCTCCGGGATGGCTCCCTACGAGCAGTACTTC. Its translation is CASTSGMAPYEQYF. J is TRBJ2-7 and V is TRBV6-5; weak D call: TRBD2 (5 bases). Per the germline V gene, CDR1 is MNHEY and CDR2 is SVGAGI. The V and J ends lost 7 bases and 2 bases respectively, with 15 bases between them. CDR3 size: 14 residues.

The V and J genes are TRBV7-9 and TRBJ2-7; 10 nucleotides line up with TRBD1. This CDR3 spans 15 amino acids. CDR1 SEHNR and CDR2 FQNEAQ come from the germline V gene (reference sequence). J lost 2 bases, V lost 4 bases, and 5 bases had no gene match. The CDR3 reads CASSSEGTGAYEQYF. The CDR3 region has the DNA TGTGCCAGCAGCTCCGAGGGGACAGGGGCCTACGAGCAGTACTTC.

This chain joins TRBV7-3 and TRBJ2-1; D perhaps matches TRBD1 (6 bases). The CDR3 spans 15 residues. V was trimmed by 5 bases and J by 8 bases, leaving 19 bases between them. The germline gives CDR1 SGHTA, CDR2 FQGTGA. The CDR3 region is CASSLGPSEGDEQFF. CDR3 sequence (DNA): TGTGCCAGCAGCCTGGGGCCTTCCGAGGGGGATGAGCAGTTCTTC. Filled out from reference TRBV7-3 and TRBJ2-1, the complete variable domain reads GAGVSQTPSNKVTEKGKYVELRCDPISGHTALYWYRQSLGQGPEFLIYFQGTGAADDSGLPNDRFFAVRPEGSVSTLKIQRTERGDSAVYLCASSLGPSEGDEQFFGPGTRLTVL.